The rows below give T cell receptor beta chains drawn from one sample of a study of blood T cell repertoires in COVID-19. Clones were read by immunoSEQ multiplex PCR, and TCRdb kept only the in-frame ones, dropping some. This sample carries some 140,000 clones, almost 85% of them seen once, and the ten largest clones take 5.5%. The sample consisted of PBMCs or T cells enriched from blood (not recorded which). These TCRs come from a man aged 40-55 years with acute COVID-19. Both conserved end residues are part of each CDR3. The D gene is left open where the match is weak. Clone size is shown for a subset of rows, as once, few, many or a class of expanded clone.

CDR3 length: 14; V gene: TRBV9; J gene: TRBJ2-2; D gene: TRBD2; clone size: .; CDR3 protein: CASRLTSHTGELFF; CDR3 DNA: TGTGCCAGTCGTCTGACTAGCCACACCGGGGAGCTGTTTTTT
CDR3 length: 14; V gene: TRBV5-1; J gene: TRBJ2-7; D gene: TRBD1; clone size: .; CDR3 protein: CASSSGQGAYEQYF; CDR3 DNA: TGCGCCAGCAGCTCGGGACAGGGAGCCTACGAGCAGTACTTC
CDR3 length: 14; V gene: TRBV28; J gene: TRBJ1-1; D gene: .; clone size: .; CDR3 protein: CASSLGFRQVSAFF; CDR3 DNA: TGTGCCAGCAGTTTAGGATTCCGACAGGTGAGCGCTTTCTTT
CDR3 length: 14; V gene: TRBV6-5; J gene: TRBJ1-5; D gene: TRBD1; clone size: .; CDR3 protein: CASSSQGAGQPQHF; CDR3 DNA: TGTGCCAGCAGTTCGCAGGGGGCGGGACAGCCCCAGCATTTT
CDR3 length: 14; V gene: TRBV3-1/TRBV3-2; J gene: TRBJ2-7; D gene: TRBD1; clone size: .; CDR3 protein: CASSQDRFSYEQYF; CDR3 DNA: TGTGCCAGCAGCCAGGACAGGTTCTCCTACGAGCAGTACTTC
CDR3 length: 14; V gene: TRBV7-8; J gene: TRBJ2-7; D gene: TRBD2; clone size: .; CDR3 protein: CASSRPGLGHEQYF; CDR3 DNA: TGTGCCAGCAGCAGACCGGGACTAGGGCACGAGCAGTACTTC
CDR3 length: 15; V gene: TRBV6-1; J gene: TRBJ1-2; D gene: TRBD1; clone size: .; CDR3 protein: CASSESRGGLSKYTF; CDR3 DNA: TGTGCCAGCAGTGAATCGCGAGGGGGCCTGAGTAAATACACCTTC
CDR3 length: 15; V gene: TRBV7-2; J gene: TRBJ1-1; D gene: .; clone size: .; CDR3 protein: CASSLEPGMNTEAFF; CDR3 DNA: TGTGCCAGCAGCTTAGAACCGGGGATGAACACTGAAGCTTTCTTT
CDR3 length: 16; V gene: TRBV19; J gene: TRBJ2-1; D gene: TRBD1; clone size: .; CDR3 protein: CASSVTGSSSYNEQFF; CDR3 DNA: TGTGCCAGTAGTGTGACAGGGTCGAGCTCCTACAATGAGCAGTTCTTC
CDR3 length: 15; V gene: TRBV2; J gene: TRBJ2-7; D gene: .; clone size: .; CDR3 protein: CASSEAAIPRHEQYF; CDR3 DNA: TGTGCCAGCAGTGAAGCCGCCATCCCGAGGCACGAGCAGTACTTC
CDR3 length: 14; V gene: TRBV5-6; J gene: TRBJ2-2; D gene: .; clone size: .; CDR3 protein: CASSLSVNTGELFF; CDR3 DNA: TGTGCCAGCAGCTTGTCAGTAAACACCGGGGAGCTGTTTTTT
CDR3 length: 14; V gene: TRBV19; J gene: TRBJ2-2; D gene: .; clone size: few; CDR3 protein: CASSGQSFTGELFF; CDR3 DNA: TGTGCCAGTAGCGGACAGAGCTTTACCGGGGAGCTGTTTTTT
CDR3 length: 17; V gene: TRBV19; J gene: TRBJ2-7; D gene: .; clone size: .; CDR3 protein: CASSMGRPRNTPYEQYF; CDR3 DNA: TGTGCCAGTAGTATGGGGAGGCCACGGAACACCCCCTACGAGCAGTACTTC
CDR3 length: 13; V gene: TRBV28; J gene: TRBJ1-1; D gene: TRBD1; clone size: .; CDR3 protein: CASSSPRDSEAFF; CDR3 DNA: TGTGCCAGCAGTTCTCCCCGGGACAGCGAAGCTTTCTTT
CDR3 length: 14; V gene: TRBV15; J gene: TRBJ2-5; D gene: .; clone size: .; CDR3 protein: CATSRDPGRETQYF; CDR3 DNA: TGTGCCACCAGCAGAGACCCGGGGAGGGAGACCCAGTACTTC
CDR3 length: 17; V gene: TRBV19; J gene: TRBJ2-6; D gene: TRBD1; clone size: once; CDR3 protein: CASSIKQGQAGANVLTF; CDR3 DNA: TGTGCCAGTAGTATTAAACAGGGGCAAGCTGGGGCCAACGTCCTGACTTTC
CDR3 length: 14; V gene: TRBV11-2; J gene: TRBJ2-4; D gene: TRBD2; clone size: .; CDR3 protein: CASSFELAENIQYF; CDR3 DNA: TGTGCCAGCAGCTTCGAACTAGCGGAAAACATTCAGTACTTC
CDR3 length: 13; V gene: TRBV14; J gene: TRBJ2-1; D gene: .; clone size: .; CDR3 protein: CASSQVGGSEQFF; CDR3 DNA: TGTGCCAGCAGCCAAGTAGGAGGGAGTGAGCAGTTCTTC
CDR3 length: 16; V gene: TRBV5-1; J gene: TRBJ2-2; D gene: .; clone size: .; CDR3 protein: CASSLAGGGSTGELFF; CDR3 DNA: TGCGCCAGCAGCTTGGCCGGAGGGGGCTCCACCGGGGAGCTGTTTTTT
CDR3 length: 11; V gene: TRBV20-1; J gene: TRBJ2-1; D gene: .; clone size: .; CDR3 protein: CSARADREQFF; CDR3 DNA: TGCAGTGCTAGAGCCGACAGAGAGCAGTTCTTC
CDR3 length: 14; V gene: TRBV2; J gene: TRBJ2-5; D gene: TRBD2; clone size: .; CDR3 protein: CASSSSGGEETQYF; CDR3 DNA: TGTGCCAGCAGCTCTAGCGGGGGGGAAGAGACCCAGTACTTC
CDR3 length: 13; V gene: TRBV11-2; J gene: TRBJ2-4; D gene: .; clone size: .; CDR3 protein: CASTLNYRDIQYF; CDR3 DNA: TGTGCCAGCACATTGAACTACAGGGACATTCAGTACTTC
CDR3 length: 15; V gene: TRBV19; J gene: TRBJ2-1; D gene: TRBD2; clone size: .; CDR3 protein: CASSPLAGGVNEQFF; CDR3 DNA: TGTGCCAGTAGTCCCTTAGCGGGAGGAGTGAATGAGCAGTTCTTC
CDR3 length: 14; V gene: TRBV11-2; J gene: TRBJ2-7; D gene: .; clone size: .; CDR3 protein: CASSPIRHFYEQYF; CDR3 DNA: TGTGCCAGCAGCCCGATTAGACACTTCTACGAGCAGTACTTC
CDR3 length: 15; V gene: TRBV5-8; J gene: TRBJ1-2; D gene: TRBD1; clone size: .; CDR3 protein: CASSLVDRGAGGYTF; CDR3 DNA: TGTGCCAGCAGCTTGGTCGACAGGGGAGCAGGAGGCTACACCTTC
CDR3 length: 14; V gene: TRBV5-4; J gene: TRBJ2-5; D gene: TRBD2; clone size: .; CDR3 protein: CASSLAGGRETQYF; CDR3 DNA: TGTGCCAGCAGCTTGGCGGGGGGGAGAGAGACCCAGTACTTC
CDR3 length: 16; V gene: TRBV11-3; J gene: TRBJ2-3; D gene: TRBD2; clone size: once; CDR3 protein: CASSQGLAGVLSTQYF; CDR3 DNA: TGTGCCAGCAGCCAAGGACTAGCGGGAGTCTTATCTACGCAGTATTTT
CDR3 length: 13; V gene: TRBV3-1/TRBV3-2; J gene: TRBJ1-5; D gene: TRBD1; clone size: .; CDR3 protein: CASSPQGGQPQHF; CDR3 DNA: TGTGCCAGCAGCCCACAGGGGGGTCAGCCCCAGCATTTT
CDR3 length: 17; V gene: TRBV30; J gene: TRBJ2-2; D gene: TRBD2; clone size: .; CDR3 protein: CAWGRTRTSGHTGELFF; CDR3 DNA: TGTGCCTGGGGAAGAACTCGGACTAGCGGACACACCGGGGAGCTGTTTTTT
CDR3 length: 16; V gene: TRBV28; J gene: TRBJ1-2; D gene: TRBD1; clone size: .; CDR3 protein: CASSDRGPSLAYGYTF; CDR3 DNA: TGTGCCAGCAGTGACAGGGGGCCTTCATTGGCCTATGGCTACACCTTC
CDR3 length: 16; V gene: TRBV27; J gene: TRBJ2-1; D gene: TRBD2; clone size: .; CDR3 protein: CASSSRAGGPRDEQFF; CDR3 DNA: TGTGCCAGCAGCTCCAGAGCGGGAGGGCCTAGGGATGAGCAGTTCTTC
CDR3 length: 17; V gene: TRBV7-2; J gene: TRBJ1-6; D gene: .; clone size: .; CDR3 protein: CASSLVAGSSYNSPLHF; CDR3 DNA: TGTGCCAGCAGCCTCGTCGCCGGGAGCTCCTATAATTCACCCCTCCACTTT
CDR3 length: 14; V gene: TRBV7-9; J gene: TRBJ2-5; D gene: TRBD1; clone size: .; CDR3 protein: CASSRDRTQETQYF; CDR3 DNA: TGTGCCAGCAGTCGGGACAGAACCCAAGAGACCCAGTACTTC
CDR3 length: 13; V gene: TRBV30; J gene: TRBJ2-5; D gene: TRBD2; clone size: few; CDR3 protein: CAWSETGGETQYF; CDR3 DNA: TGTGCCTGGAGTGAGACGGGGGGGGAGACCCAGTACTTC
CDR3 length: 16; V gene: TRBV9; J gene: TRBJ2-2; D gene: .; clone size: .; CDR3 protein: CASSPRQGPSTGELFF; CDR3 DNA: TGTGCCAGCAGCCCACGGCAGGGGCCGAGCACCGGGGAGCTGTTTTTT
CDR3 length: 18; V gene: TRBV3-1/TRBV3-2; J gene: TRBJ1-2; D gene: .; clone size: .; CDR3 protein: CASSQADRWPGVNYGYTF; CDR3 DNA: TGTGCCAGCAGCCAAGCAGACCGGTGGCCAGGGGTAAACTATGGCTACACCTTC
CDR3 length: 13; V gene: TRBV29-1; J gene: TRBJ2-5; D gene: .; clone size: .; CDR3 protein: CSVGGRFQETQYF; CDR3 DNA: TGCAGCGTTGGGGGGCGGTTCCAAGAGACCCAGTACTTC
CDR3 length: 15; V gene: TRBV28; J gene: TRBJ1-2; D gene: TRBD1; clone size: .; CDR3 protein: CASRTAMTGVLGYTF; CDR3 DNA: TGTGCCAGCAGAACAGCCATGACAGGGGTTCTTGGCTACACCTTC
CDR3 length: 14; V gene: TRBV28; J gene: TRBJ2-2; D gene: TRBD1; clone size: .; CDR3 protein: CASIRTGGTGELFF; CDR3 DNA: TGTGCCAGCATCAGGACAGGGGGCACCGGGGAGCTGTTTTTT
CDR3 length: 16; V gene: TRBV28; J gene: TRBJ2-1; D gene: TRBD1; clone size: once; CDR3 protein: CASRETGESSYNEQFF; CDR3 DNA: TGTGCCAGCAGGGAAACAGGGGAGAGCTCCTACAATGAGCAGTTCTTC
CDR3 length: 16; V gene: TRBV27; J gene: TRBJ2-7; D gene: TRBD2; clone size: few; CDR3 protein: CASSLRVGSGSYEQYF; CDR3 DNA: TGTGCCAGCAGTTTAAGGGTTGGTAGCGGGAGTTACGAGCAGTACTTC
CDR3 length: 15; V gene: TRBV7-8; J gene: TRBJ2-5; D gene: .; clone size: .; CDR3 protein: CASSLAGQRRETQYF; CDR3 DNA: TGTGCCAGCAGCTTAGCGGGACAAAGGAGAGAGACCCAGTACTTC
CDR3 length: 16; V gene: TRBV15; J gene: TRBJ1-4; D gene: TRBD1; clone size: .; CDR3 protein: CATSRDMGQGGEKLFF; CDR3 DNA: TGTGCCACCAGCAGAGATATGGGACAGGGTGGCGAAAAACTGTTTTTT
CDR3 length: 15; V gene: TRBV11-2; J gene: TRBJ2-2; D gene: TRBD2; clone size: few; CDR3 protein: CASSAGRGDTGELFF; CDR3 DNA: TGTGCCAGCAGCGCGGGGCGGGGGGACACCGGGGAGCTGTTTTTT
CDR3 length: 14; V gene: TRBV6-2/TRBV6-3; J gene: TRBJ2-5; D gene: TRBD1; clone size: .; CDR3 protein: CASSLDRGQETQYF; CDR3 DNA: TGTGCCAGCAGCCTTGACAGGGGCCAAGAGACCCAGTACTTC